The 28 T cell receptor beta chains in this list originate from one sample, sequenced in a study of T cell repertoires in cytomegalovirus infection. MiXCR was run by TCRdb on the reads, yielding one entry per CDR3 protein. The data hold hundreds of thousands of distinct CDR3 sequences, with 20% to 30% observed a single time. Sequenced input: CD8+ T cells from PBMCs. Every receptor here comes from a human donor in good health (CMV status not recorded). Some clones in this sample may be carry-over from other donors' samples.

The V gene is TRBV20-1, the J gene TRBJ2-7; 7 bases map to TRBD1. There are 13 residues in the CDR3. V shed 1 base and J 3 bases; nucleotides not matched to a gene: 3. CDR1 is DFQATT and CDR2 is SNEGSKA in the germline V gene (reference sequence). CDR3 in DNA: TGCAGTGCTAGAGCTGACAGGGTCTACGAGCAGTACGTC. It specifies CSARADRVYEQYV.

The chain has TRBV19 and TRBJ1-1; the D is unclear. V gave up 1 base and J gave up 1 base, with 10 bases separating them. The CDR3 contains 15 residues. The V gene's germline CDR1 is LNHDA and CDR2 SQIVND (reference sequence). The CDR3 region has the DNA TGTGCCAGTAGTATAGGATACAGCAAGAACACTGAAGCTTTCTTT. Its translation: CASSIGYSKNTEAFF.

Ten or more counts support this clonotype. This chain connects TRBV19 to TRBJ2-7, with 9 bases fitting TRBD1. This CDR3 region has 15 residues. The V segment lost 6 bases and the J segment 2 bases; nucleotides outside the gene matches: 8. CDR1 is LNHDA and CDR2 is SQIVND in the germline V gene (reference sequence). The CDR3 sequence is CASSPGQGGTYEQYV. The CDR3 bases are TGTGCCAGTAGCCCGGGACAGGGAGGAACCTACGAGCAGTACGTC.

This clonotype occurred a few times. In DNA form, the CDR3 reads TGTGCCAGCAGCTCGTGGGGGGATACGCAGTATTTT. This codes for CASSSWGDTQYF. The V and J genes are TRBV7-2 and TRBJ2-3; tentatively, D is TRBD1 or TRBD2 (5 bases each). Deletions cut 4 bases from V and 6 bases from J, with 8 bases between. This CDR3 is built from 12 residues. Per germline, CDR1 SGHTA and CDR2 FQGNSA.

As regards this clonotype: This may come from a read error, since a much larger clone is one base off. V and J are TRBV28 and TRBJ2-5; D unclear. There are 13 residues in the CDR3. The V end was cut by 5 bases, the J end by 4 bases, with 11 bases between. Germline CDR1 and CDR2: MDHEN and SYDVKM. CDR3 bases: TGTGCCAGCAGTGCCAGTACCCGAGAGACCCAGTACTTC. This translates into CASSASTRETQYF.

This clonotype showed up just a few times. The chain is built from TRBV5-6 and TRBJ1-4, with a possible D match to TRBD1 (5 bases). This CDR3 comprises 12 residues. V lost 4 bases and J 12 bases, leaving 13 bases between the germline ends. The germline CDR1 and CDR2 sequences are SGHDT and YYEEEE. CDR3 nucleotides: TGTGCCAGCAGCCACCGGGGCCGGGAACTGTTTTTT. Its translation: CASSHRGRELFF.

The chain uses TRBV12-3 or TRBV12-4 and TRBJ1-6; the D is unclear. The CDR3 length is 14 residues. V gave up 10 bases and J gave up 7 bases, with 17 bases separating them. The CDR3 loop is CATREGRVNSPLHF. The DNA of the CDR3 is TGTGCCACCCGTGAAGGGCGAGTGAATTCACCCCTCCACTTT.

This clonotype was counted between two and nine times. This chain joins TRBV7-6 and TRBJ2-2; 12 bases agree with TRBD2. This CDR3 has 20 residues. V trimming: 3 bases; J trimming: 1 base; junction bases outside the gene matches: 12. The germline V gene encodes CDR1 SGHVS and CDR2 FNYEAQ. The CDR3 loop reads CASSFSLAGGLKMNTGELFF. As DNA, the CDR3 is TGTGCCAGCAGCTTCTCACTAGCGGGGGGCCTAAAAATGAACACCGGGGAGCTGTTTTTT.

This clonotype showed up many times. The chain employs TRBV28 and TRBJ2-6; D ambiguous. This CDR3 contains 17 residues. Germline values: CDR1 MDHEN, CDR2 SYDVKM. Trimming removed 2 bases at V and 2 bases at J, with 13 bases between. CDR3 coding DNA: TGTGCCAGCAGTTTAGATCCCGAACGCGCTGGGGCCAACGTCCTGACTTTC. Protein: CASSLDPERAGANVLTF.

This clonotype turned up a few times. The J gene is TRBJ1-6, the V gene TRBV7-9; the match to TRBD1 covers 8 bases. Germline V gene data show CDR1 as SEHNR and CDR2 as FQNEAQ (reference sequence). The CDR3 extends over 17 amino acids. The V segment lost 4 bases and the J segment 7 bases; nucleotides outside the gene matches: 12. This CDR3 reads CASSSSRAGGRNSPLHF. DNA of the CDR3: TGTGCCAGCAGCTCCTCAAGGGCAGGGGGCCGGAATTCACCCCTCCACTTT. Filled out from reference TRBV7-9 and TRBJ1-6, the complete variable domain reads DTGVSQNPRHKITKRGQNVTFRCDPISEHNRLYWYRQTLGQGPEFLTYFQNEAQLEKSRLLSDRFSAERPKGSFSTLEIQRTEQGDSAMYLCASSSSRAGGRNSPLHFGNGTRLTVT.

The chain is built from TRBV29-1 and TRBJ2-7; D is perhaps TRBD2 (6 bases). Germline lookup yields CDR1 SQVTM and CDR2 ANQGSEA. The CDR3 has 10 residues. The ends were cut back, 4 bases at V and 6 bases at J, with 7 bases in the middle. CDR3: CSVVTSEQYF. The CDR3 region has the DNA TGCAGCGTTGTGACTAGCGAGCAGTACTTC.

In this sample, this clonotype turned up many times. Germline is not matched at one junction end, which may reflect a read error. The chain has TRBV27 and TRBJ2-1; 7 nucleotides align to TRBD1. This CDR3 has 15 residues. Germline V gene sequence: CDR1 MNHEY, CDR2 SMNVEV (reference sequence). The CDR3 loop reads CASTLGTAPNNEQFF. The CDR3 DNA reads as TGTGCCAGCACTTTAGGGACAGCCCCCAACAATGAGCAGTTCTTC.

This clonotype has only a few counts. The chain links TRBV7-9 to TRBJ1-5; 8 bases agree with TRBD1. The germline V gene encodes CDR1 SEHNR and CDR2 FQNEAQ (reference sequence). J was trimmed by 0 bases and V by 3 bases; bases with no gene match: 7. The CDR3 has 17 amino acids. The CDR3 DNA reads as TGTGCCAGCAGCTTCGCCGACAGGGGCCATAGCAATCAGCCCCAGCATTTT. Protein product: CASSFADRGHSNQPQHF.

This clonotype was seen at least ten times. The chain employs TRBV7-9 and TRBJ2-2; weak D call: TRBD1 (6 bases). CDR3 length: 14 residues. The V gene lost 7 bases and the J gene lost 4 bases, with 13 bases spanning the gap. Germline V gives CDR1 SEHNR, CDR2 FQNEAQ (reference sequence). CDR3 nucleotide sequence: TGTGCCAGCAACTTGGACAGAGCCACCGGGGAGCTGTTTTTT. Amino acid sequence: CASNLDRATGELFF.

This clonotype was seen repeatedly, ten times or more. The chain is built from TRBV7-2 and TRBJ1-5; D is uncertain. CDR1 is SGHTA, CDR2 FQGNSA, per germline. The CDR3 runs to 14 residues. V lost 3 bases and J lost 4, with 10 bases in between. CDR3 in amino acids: CASSFLAPNQPQHF. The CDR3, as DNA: TGTGCCAGCAGCTTTCTAGCTCCTAATCAGCCCCAGCATTTT.

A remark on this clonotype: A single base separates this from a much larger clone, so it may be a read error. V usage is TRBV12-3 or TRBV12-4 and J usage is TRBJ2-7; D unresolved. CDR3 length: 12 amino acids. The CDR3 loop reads CTSSFLSYEQYF. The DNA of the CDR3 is TGTACCAGCAGTTTCCTCTCCTACGAGCAGTACTTC.

Here the CDR3 reads CASSPGRGERGSYEQYV. The CDR3 DNA sequence: TGTGCCAGCAGCCCGGGACGAGGGGAAAGAGGTTCCTACGAGCAGTACGTC. The chain uses TRBV7-9 and TRBJ2-7; D may be TRBD1 or TRBD2 (5 bases each). Germline V CDR1 and CDR2: SEHNR, FQNEAQ (reference sequence). V lost 5 bases and J 1 base, leaving 21 bases between the germline ends. The CDR3 sequence is 17 residues long.

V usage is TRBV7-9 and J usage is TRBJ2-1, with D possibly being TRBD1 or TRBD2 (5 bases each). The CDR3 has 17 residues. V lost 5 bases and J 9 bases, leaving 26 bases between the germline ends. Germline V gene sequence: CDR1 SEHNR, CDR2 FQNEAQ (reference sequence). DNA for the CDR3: TGTGCCAGCAGCCCGGCGGCAGGGACGCAAGCGTGGGGTGAGCAGTTCTTC. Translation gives CASSPAAGTQAWGEQFF.

The CDR3 DNA reads as TGTGCCAGCGGGGGGGAAGACACTGAAGCTTTCTTT. This translates into CASGGEDTEAFF. The rearrangement uses TRBV5-6 and TRBJ1-1; TRBD1 might be the D (5 bases). V lost 7 bases and J lost 3, with 10 bases in between. The CDR3 is made up of 12 amino acids. CDR1 is SGHDT and CDR2 is YYEEEE in the germline V gene.

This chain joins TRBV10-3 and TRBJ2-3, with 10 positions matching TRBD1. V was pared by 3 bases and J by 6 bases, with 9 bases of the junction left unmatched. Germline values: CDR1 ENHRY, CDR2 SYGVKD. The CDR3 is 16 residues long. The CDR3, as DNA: TGTGCCATCAGTGACCATACGACAGGGGGCCGGGATACGCAGTATTTT. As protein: CAISDHTTGGRDTQYF.

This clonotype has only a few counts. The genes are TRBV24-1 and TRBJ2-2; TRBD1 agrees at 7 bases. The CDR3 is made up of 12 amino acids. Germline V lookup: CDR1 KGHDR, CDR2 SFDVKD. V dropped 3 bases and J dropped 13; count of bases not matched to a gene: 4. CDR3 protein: CATSDRQGRLFF. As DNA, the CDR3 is TGTGCCACCAGTGATCGACAGGGTCGGCTGTTTTTT.

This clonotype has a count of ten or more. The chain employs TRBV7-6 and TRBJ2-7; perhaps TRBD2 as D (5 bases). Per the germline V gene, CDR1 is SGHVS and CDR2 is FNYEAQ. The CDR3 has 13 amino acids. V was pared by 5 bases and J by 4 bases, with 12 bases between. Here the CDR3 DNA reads TGTGCCAGCAGCAAAGGACTTTTGTACGAGCAGTACGTC. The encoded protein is CASSKGLLYEQYV.

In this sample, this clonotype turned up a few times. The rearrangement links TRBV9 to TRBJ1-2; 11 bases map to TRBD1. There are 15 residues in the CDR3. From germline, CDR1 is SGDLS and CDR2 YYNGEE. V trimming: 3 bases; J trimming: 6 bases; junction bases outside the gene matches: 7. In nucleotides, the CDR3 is TGTGCCAGCAGCGCAAACCGGGACAGGGGGAATGGCTACACCTTC. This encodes CASSANRDRGNGYTF.

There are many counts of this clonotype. DNA of the CDR3: TGTGCCAGCAGCTTAGATATTAGCGGGGTCAGCCCAGATACGCAGTATTTT. Its translation is CASSLDISGVSPDTQYF. The J gene is TRBJ2-3, the V gene TRBV7-8; 8 positions agree with TRBD2. Germline V gene sequence: CDR1 SGHVS, CDR2 FQNEAQ. The ends lost 1 base at V and 4 bases at J; junction bases unmatched: 10. The CDR3 is 17 amino acids.

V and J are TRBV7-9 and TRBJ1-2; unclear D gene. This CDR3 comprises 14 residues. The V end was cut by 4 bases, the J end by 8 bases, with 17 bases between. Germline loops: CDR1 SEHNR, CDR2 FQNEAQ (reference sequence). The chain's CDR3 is CASSSLETLHGYTF. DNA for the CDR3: TGTGCCAGCAGCTCATTAGAAACCCTACACGGCTACACCTTC.

The CDR3 is CASSQMIQTQLRSYNEQFF. The CDR3 bases are TGTGCCAGCAGTCAAATGATCCAGACCCAGCTTCGGTCCTACAATGAGCAGTTCTTC. The chain employs TRBV6-1 and TRBJ2-1; no clear D gene. Trimming cost V 5 bases and J 1 base, with 24 bases left between them. Germline V gives CDR1 MNHNS, CDR2 SASEGT. This CDR3 is built from 19 residues.

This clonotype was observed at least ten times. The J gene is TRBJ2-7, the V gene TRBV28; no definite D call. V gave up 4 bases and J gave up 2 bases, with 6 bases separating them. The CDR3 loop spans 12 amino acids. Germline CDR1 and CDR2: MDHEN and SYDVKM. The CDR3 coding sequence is TGTGCCAGCAGTTACAGCGCCTACGAGCAGTACTTC. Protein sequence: CASSYSAYEQYF.

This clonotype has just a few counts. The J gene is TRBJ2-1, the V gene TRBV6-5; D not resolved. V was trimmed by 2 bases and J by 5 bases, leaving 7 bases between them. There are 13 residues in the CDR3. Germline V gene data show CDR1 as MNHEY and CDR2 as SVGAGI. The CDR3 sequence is CASSYTPDNEQFF. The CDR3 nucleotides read TGTGCCAGCAGTTACACCCCAGACAATGAGCAGTTCTTC.